Listed below are T cell receptor beta chains from one sample, sequenced in a study of CD8 T cell repertoires and HIV-1 epitope variants. No cognate antigen is known for these TCRs. Sequencing was performed with immunoSEQ multiplex PCR; in TCRdb, only in-frame clones are kept and a portion is missing. The table shows about 4,900 clones, with 65% to 70% occurring only once. The source material was cultured CD8+ T cells derived from PBMCs. The receptors here all came from a male donor with HIV. CDR3s include the opening cysteine and the closing phenylalanine or tryptophan. The order of the fields is J gene, V gene, clone size, D gene, CDR3 length, CDR3 protein, CDR3 DNA. D genes are given only for firm matches. Some rows have no size entry. The others give once, few or many, or a class for an expanded clone.

>TRBJ2-1|TRBV7-9|.|.|12
CASSLAGLEQFF
TGTGCCAGCAGCTTAGCAGGGCTGGAGCAGTTCTTC
>TRBJ2-7|TRBV28|.|.|12
CASSSDSYEQYF
TGTGCCAGCAGTTCAGACTCCTACGAGCAGTACTTC
>TRBJ2-7|TRBV5-6|.|TRBD2|15
CASRGGTSKSYEQYF
TGTGCCAGCAGGGGGGGGACTAGCAAGTCCTACGAGCAGTACTTC
>TRBJ2-1|TRBV6-5|.|TRBD2|14
CASSWTSGNNEQFF
TGTGCCAGCAGTTGGACTAGCGGAAACAATGAGCAGTTCTTC
>TRBJ1-2|TRBV7-9|few|.|15
CASSSNHGKTYGYTF
TGTGCCAGCAGCTCCAACCATGGAAAGACCTATGGCTACACCTTC
>TRBJ1-1|TRBV28|.|.|13
CASSLDRRTEAFF
TGTGCCAGCAGTTTAGACCGGAGGACTGAAGCTTTCTTT
>TRBJ2-1|TRBV11-3|.|.|13
CASSFRSYNEQFF
TGTGCCAGCAGTTTCCGGTCGTACAATGAGCAGTTCTTC
>TRBJ2-6|TRBV7-2|few|TRBD1|14
CASSQGRRTGGFTF
TGTGCCAGCAGCCAAGGTCGGCGGACAGGGGGGTTTACTTTC
>TRBJ2-3|TRBV7-9|.|TRBD2|14
CASSPSGNTDTQYF
TGTGCCAGCAGCCCGAGCGGGAACACAGATACGCAGTATTTT
>TRBJ2-7|TRBV7-6|few|TRBD2|14
CASSSLAEDYEQYF
TGTGCCAGCAGCTCCCTAGCGGAAGATTACGAGCAGTACTTC
>TRBJ1-4|TRBV4-3|.|.|15
CASSQDGGEEEKLFF
TGCGCCAGCAGCCAAGATGGAGGGGAAGAAGAAAAACTGTTTTTT
>TRBJ2-7|TRBV2|.|.|14
CASSDRQADYEQYF
TGTGCCAGCAGTGATCGACAGGCTGACTACGAGCAGTACTTC
>TRBJ1-1|TRBV27|.|TRBD1|13
CASSPGGLTEAFF
TGTGCCAGCAGTCCAGGGGGACTCACTGAAGCTTTCTTT
>TRBJ2-1|TRBV7-9|few|.|15
CASSLSLQGGNEQFF
TGTGCCAGCAGCTTATCTCTTCAGGGGGGGAATGAGCAGTTCTTC
>TRBJ2-7|TRBV19|.|.|16
CASSIGGQGNMGEQYF
TGTGCCAGTAGTATAGGGGGGCAGGGGAACATGGGCGAGCAGTACTTC
>TRBJ1-1|TRBV27|.|.|14
CASSTPTLNTEAFF
TGTGCCAGCAGCACACCTACACTGAACACTGAAGCTTTCTTT
>TRBJ2-5|TRBV7-9|.|.|13
CASSPHSQETQYF
TGTGCCAGCAGCCCCCACAGTCAAGAGACCCAGTACTTC
>TRBJ2-5|TRBV12-5|.|.|13
CASAQHEGETQYF
TGTGCTAGTGCCCAGCACGAGGGCGAGACCCAGTACTTC
>TRBJ2-7|TRBV2|few|TRBD1|14
CASEGRTGDYEQYF
TGTGCCAGCGAGGGTCGGACAGGGGACTACGAGCAGTACTTC
>TRBJ1-2|TRBV13|.|TRBD1|16
CASSLPGTGELGGYTF
TGTGCCAGCAGCTTACCAGGGACAGGGGAGCTCGGTGGCTACACCTTC